The 21 T cell receptor beta chains given below trace back to one sample, sequenced in a study of blood T cells in healthy people across ages. A second PCR of about 7 to 11 cycles used a sample-barcoded 5' primer and a J-beta primer mix. TCRdb used MiXCR to reprocess the 5' RACE reads, holding one entry per CDR3 protein. The data hold about 1.6 million distinct CDR3 sequences, with 34% observed a single time. Sample: blood. These receptors originate from a woman aged 25 to 39 in good health.

This clonotype turned up a few times. The DNA for the CDR3 is TGCAGTGCTGCCCAAGTAAGCCCGGCGAATTCACCCCTCCACTTT. Its translation is CSAAQVSPANSPLHF. The gene calls are TRBV20-1 and TRBJ1-6; unclear D gene. Germline V gene sequence: CDR1 DFQATT, CDR2 SNEGSKA (reference sequence). The V end was cut by 5 bases, the J end by 7 bases, with 18 bases between. There are 15 residues in the CDR3.

The genes are TRBV28 and TRBJ2-4, with D possibly TRBD1 on 6 matching bases. The CDR3 loop spans 13 amino acids. CDR1 MDHEN and CDR2 SYDVKM come from the germline V gene. V dropped 6 bases and J dropped 1 base, with 7 bases sitting between them. The CDR3 loop is CASRTGAKNIQYF. The CDR3 DNA reads as TGTGCCAGCAGAACAGGGGCCAAAAACATTCAGTACTTC. The complete variable domain, with remaining parts taken from reference TRBV28 and TRBJ2-4, reads DVKVTQSSRYLVKRTGEKVFLECVQDMDHENMFWYRQDPGLGLRLIYFSYDVKMKEKGDIPEGYSVSREKKERFSLILESASTNQTSMYLCASRTGAKNIQYFGAGTRLSVL.

Regarding this clonotype: Because the CDR3's place on the DNA is in doubt, the DNA is left out and the CDR3 is given as listed by TCRdb. This chain uses TRBV7-5 with TRBJ2-7. TRBV7-5 is a known pseudogene. From its first to its last residue, the CDR3 has 15 amino acids. The CDR3 is CISVSEATTLDGQYF.

The sample holds many counts of this clonotype. V usage is TRBV7-9 and J usage is TRBJ2-3; no firm D call. CDR3 length: 14 residues. The V gene lost 1 base and the J gene lost 6 bases, with 11 bases spanning the gap. Germline values: CDR1 SEHNR, CDR2 FQNEAQ (reference sequence). In DNA form, the CDR3 reads TGTGCCAGCAGCTTAGAACGTCTTGTGGATACGCAGTATTTT. It yields the protein CASSLERLVDTQYF. The entire variable domain, with the rest obtained from reference TRBV7-9 and TRBJ2-3, is as follows: DTGVSQNPRHKITKRGQNVTFRCDPISEHNRLYWYRQTLGQGPEFLTYFQNEAQLEKSRLLSDRFSAERPKGSFSTLEIQRTEQGDSAMYLCASSLERLVDTQYFGPGTRLTVL.

This chain joins TRBV20-1 and TRBJ2-7; 9 bases are shared with TRBD2. Germline V gives CDR1 DFQATT, CDR2 SNEGSKA (reference sequence). This CDR3 comprises 14 residues. With V trimmed by 6 bases and J by 6 bases, 12 bases remained unmatched. Here the CDR3 DNA reads TGCAGTGCCCCCAGCCGACTAGCGGAATTCGAGCAGTACTTC. Translating it yields CSAPSRLAEFEQYF.

A remark on this clonotype: The junction departs from the called germline gene at one end, perhaps through a read error. The chain has TRBV28 and TRBJ2-3; 7 nucleotides agree with TRBD2. Germline loops: CDR1 MDHEN, CDR2 SYDVKM. This CDR3 has 16 amino acids. CDR3 DNA: TGTACCAGCAGTTTACCGGGGGGACGGGTAAGAGATACGCAGTATTTT. Translating gives CTSSLPGGRVRDTQYF.

As concerns this clonotype: A much more abundant neighbour one base away suggests this may be a read error. The chain carries TRBV27 and TRBJ2-1; perhaps D is TRBD1 or TRBD2 (6 bases each). V shed 7 bases and J shed 0 bases, with 10 bases lying between them. Germline CDR1 reads MNHEY; CDR2 reads SMNVEV (reference sequence). This CDR3 contains 14 residues. The CDR3: CASTWGASYNEQFF. CDR3 coding DNA: TGTGCCAGCACTTGGGGGGCCTCCTACAATGAGCAGTTCTTC.

The rearrangement uses TRBV6-6 and TRBJ1-1; 12 nucleotides align to TRBD1. Germline CDR1 reads MNHNY; CDR2 reads SVGAGI (reference sequence). With V trimmed by 3 bases and J by 4 bases, 9 bases remained unmatched. The CDR3 is 17 residues long. CDR3 in amino acids: CASSYFGTGGWGTEAFF. CDR3 nucleotides: TGTGCCAGCAGTTATTTTGGGACAGGGGGCTGGGGCACTGAAGCTTTCTTT.

This clonotype showed up just once. This sequence joins TRBV6-5 and TRBJ1-2; no clear D. Germline CDR1 MNHEY, CDR2 SVGAGI. V was shortened by 6 bases and J by 4 bases, with 12 bases between the two germline ends. The CDR3 length is 13 residues. CDR3 bases: TGTGCCAGCAGCCCCGAACTGTTCTATGGCTACACCTTC. Translation: CASSPELFYGYTF.

The V and J genes are TRBV12-3 or TRBV12-4 and TRBJ2-7; TRBD1 aligns across 11 bases. The CDR3 covers 16 residues. V trimming: 2 bases; J trimming: 2 bases; junction bases outside the gene matches: 5. CDR3 sequence (DNA): TGTGCCAGCAGTTTAAGGACAGGGGGCAAAACCTACGAGCAGTACTTC. Its translation: CASSLRTGGKTYEQYF.

The gene calls are TRBV10-3 and TRBJ2-5, with TRBD2 matching 9 bases. The DNA matches TRBJ2-7 better at its end, which makes the J call doubtful. The germline CDR1 and CDR2 sequences are ENHRY and SYGVKD. The CDR3 is 16 amino acids. The CDR3 DNA is TGTGCCATCCGGAGGGCTAGCGGGATTTTCGAGGGCGAGCAGTACTTC. This sequence encodes CAIRRASGIFEGEQYF.

The chain uses TRBV2 and TRBJ2-5; D is unresolved. The CDR3 spans 14 residues. Trimming shortened V by 9 bases and J by 4 bases, and 18 bases separated the two germline ends. Germline values: CDR1 SNHLY, CDR2 FYNNEI. The CDR3 sequence: CARAPSLMGETQYF. The CDR3, as DNA: TGTGCCAGAGCCCCCTCGCTCATGGGAGAGACCCAGTACTTC. Based on the CDR3 plus reference TRBV2 and TRBJ2-5, the full variable domain is EPEVTQTPSHQVTQMGQEVILRCVPISNHLYFYWYRQILGQKVEFLVSFYNNEISEKSEIFDDQFSVERPDGSNFTLKIRSTKLEDSAMYFCARAPSLMGETQYFGPGTRLLVL.

This clonotype was found many times. This sequence joins TRBV10-3 and TRBJ2-7; 8 nucleotides line up with TRBD1. The CDR3 totals 17 residues. Germline loops: CDR1 ENHRY, CDR2 SYGVKD. V was clipped by 6 bases and J by 1 base; unmatched bases: 14. In nucleotides, the CDR3 is TGTGCCATCAGCGGAGGCCCCAGGGGGCCAAGTTCCTACGAGCAGTACTTC. This gives the protein CAISGGPRGPSSYEQYF.

This clonotype was counted only a few times. J is TRBJ1-4 and V is TRBV5-1, with D possibly matching TRBD1 (6 bases). Trimming shortened V by 4 bases and J by 3 bases, and 13 bases separated the two germline ends. The CDR3 runs to 15 residues. Per the germline V gene, CDR1 is SGHRS and CDR2 is YFSETQ. The CDR3 sequence is CASSPQQGSNEKLFF. The CDR3 coding sequence is TGCGCCAGCAGCCCGCAACAGGGTTCTAATGAAAAACTGTTTTTT. The full variable domain, its missing parts supplied by reference TRBV5-1 and TRBJ1-4, is KAGVTQTPRYLIKTRGQQVTLSCSPISGHRSVSWYQQTPGQGLQFLFEYFSETQRNKGNFPGRFSGRQFSNSRSEMNVSTLELGDSALYLCASSPQQGSNEKLFFGSGTQLSVL.

This clonotype came up a few times. The chain is built from TRBV7-8 and TRBJ2-4, with D perhaps being TRBD1 or TRBD2 (5 bases each). CDR3 size: 15 residues. Trimming pared 5 bases from V and 7 bases from J, leaving 18 bases between. CDR1 and CDR2 (germline): SGHVS, FQNEAQ. This CDR3 is CASSLGTGHVNIQYF. CDR3 DNA sequence: TGTGCCAGCAGCCTCGGGACCGGGCATGTGAACATTCAGTACTTC.

The chain carries TRBV6-1 and TRBJ1-1; D is undetermined. Trimming took 11 bases from V and 3 from J, leaving 10 bases between them. CDR1 is MNHNS, CDR2 SASEGT, per germline. This CDR3 region has 11 residues. The CDR3 DNA is TGTGCCTCCCAGGACGACACTGAAGCTTTCTTT. Translated, it gives CASQDDTEAFF.

The chain is built from TRBV20-1 and TRBJ2-5, with a possible D match to TRBD2 (6 bases). Germline CDR1 and CDR2: DFQATT and SNEGSKA (reference sequence). The CDR3 length is 13 residues. V was shortened by 3 bases and J by 9 bases, with 17 bases between the two germline ends. CDR3 bases: TGCAGTGCTAGCCCCGGGTTAGGGGAGGCCCAGTACTTC. Encoded protein: CSASPGLGEAQYF.

The J gene is TRBJ2-7, the V gene TRBV7-9; D ambiguous. Per germline, CDR1 SEHNR and CDR2 FQNEAQ (reference sequence). V was trimmed by 5 bases and J by 2 bases, leaving 13 bases between them. The CDR3 length is 14 residues. The CDR3 DNA is TGTGCCAGCAGCCCTACTTTATCCGCCTACGAGCAGTACTTC. This gives the protein CASSPTLSAYEQYF.

The chain uses TRBV10-3 and TRBJ2-7, with TRBD2 identical over 12 bases. This CDR3 has 15 amino acids. The trim removed 7 bases at V and 2 bases at J, leaving 6 bases unmatched. Germline-derived CDR1 and CDR2 are ENHRY and SYGVKD. The CDR3 DNA is TGTGCCATCACTAAGACTAGCGGGGGTACCTACGAGCAGTACTTC. Amino acid sequence: CAITKTSGGTYEQYF.

The V and J genes are TRBV4-1 and TRBJ2-3, with 8 bases fitting TRBD1. CDR3 size: 15 residues. Germline V gene lookup returns CDR1 MGHRA and CDR2 YSYEKL. V lost 6 bases and J lost 4; bases outside the gene matches: 9. The CDR3 DNA is TGCGCCAGCAGGAACCCAGGGGGCGCGGCAGATACGCAGTATTTT. Protein product: CASRNPGGAADTQYF.

This clonotype was seen a few times. This chain uses TRBV4-1 with TRBJ1-1, with a weak D call TRBD1 (6 bases). Germline-derived CDR1 and CDR2 are MGHRA and YSYEKL. CDR3 size: 15 residues. V gave up 1 base and J gave up 4 bases, with 13 bases separating them. Written as DNA, the CDR3 is TGCGCCAGCAGCCAAGGTACAGGGTCAAGCACTGAAGCTTTCTTT. Protein: CASSQGTGSSTEAFF.